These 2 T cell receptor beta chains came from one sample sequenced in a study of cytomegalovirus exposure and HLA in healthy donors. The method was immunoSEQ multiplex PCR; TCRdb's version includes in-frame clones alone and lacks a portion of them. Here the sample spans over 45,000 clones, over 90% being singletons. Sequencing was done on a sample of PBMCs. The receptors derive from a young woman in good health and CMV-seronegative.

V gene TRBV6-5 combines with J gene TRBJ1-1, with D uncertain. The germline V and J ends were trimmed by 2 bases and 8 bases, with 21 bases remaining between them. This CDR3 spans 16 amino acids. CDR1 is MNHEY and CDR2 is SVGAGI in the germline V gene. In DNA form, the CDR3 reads TGTGCCAGCAGTTACCCGACCCTTTCCGGGAGGTTGGAAGCTTTCTTT. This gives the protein CASSYPTLSGRLEAFF.

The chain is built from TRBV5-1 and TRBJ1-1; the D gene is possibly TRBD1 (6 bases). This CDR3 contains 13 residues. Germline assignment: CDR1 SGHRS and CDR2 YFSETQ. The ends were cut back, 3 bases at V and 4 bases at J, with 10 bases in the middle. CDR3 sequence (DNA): TGCGCCAGCAGCTCCACAGGGATCACTGAAGCTTTCTTT. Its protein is CASSSTGITEAFF.